A selection of T cell receptor beta chains follows, all from one sample in a study of cytomegalovirus exposure and HLA in healthy donors. Profiling relied on immunoSEQ multiplex PCR, and the TCRdb table lists in-frame clones only, not all of them. The sample comprises about 180,000 clones, over 75% of which are singletons, and around 0.46% rests with the top ten. Input material: PBMCs. The receptors here all came from a woman between 45 and 65 years old in good health and CMV-seronegative. CDR3s include the opening cysteine and the closing phenylalanine or tryptophan. The D gene is left open where the match is weak. The size of a clone is reported for some rows only, either as once, few or many, or as a class for expanded clones.

d_call: -; j_call: TRBJ1-1; clone_size: -; v_call: TRBV18; cdr3_aa: CASSLARDDTEAFF; cdr3_nt: TGTGCCAGCTCACTAGCTCGTGACGACACTGAAGCTTTCTTT
d_call: -; j_call: TRBJ1-1; clone_size: -; v_call: TRBV18; cdr3_aa: CASSPGASRDTEAFF; cdr3_nt: TGTGCCAGCTCACCTGGGGCCAGTAGGGACACTGAAGCTTTCTTT
d_call: -; j_call: TRBJ1-1; clone_size: -; v_call: TRBV27; cdr3_aa: CASRSLGAGTEAFF; cdr3_nt: TGTGCCAGCAGAAGCTTGGGGGCTGGTACTGAAGCTTTCTTT
d_call: TRBD1; j_call: TRBJ2-3; clone_size: -; v_call: TRBV11-1; cdr3_aa: CASSSRQGGTDTQYF; cdr3_nt: TGTGCCAGCAGCAGCCGACAGGGTGGCACAGATACGCAGTATTTT
d_call: -; j_call: TRBJ2-3; clone_size: -; v_call: TRBV19; cdr3_aa: CASSNYPTVGLDTDTQYF; cdr3_nt: TGTGCCAGTAGTAACTACCCGACGGTGGGACTTGACACAGATACGCAGTATTTT
d_call: TRBD2; j_call: TRBJ2-2; clone_size: -; v_call: TRBV9; cdr3_aa: CASSPRTGGNTGELFF; cdr3_nt: TGTGCCAGCAGTCCCAGGACGGGGGGGAACACCGGGGAGCTGTTTTTT
d_call: TRBD2; j_call: TRBJ2-3; clone_size: -; v_call: TRBV18; cdr3_aa: CASSPERGGLDTQYF; cdr3_nt: TGTGCCAGCTCACCAGAGCGGGGGGGCCTAGATACGCAGTATTTT
d_call: -; j_call: TRBJ1-1; clone_size: -; v_call: TRBV27; cdr3_aa: CASSTTQGYTEAFF; cdr3_nt: TGTGCCAGCAGTACAACCCAGGGGTACACTGAAGCTTTCTTT
d_call: TRBD2; j_call: TRBJ2-7; clone_size: -; v_call: TRBV5-4; cdr3_aa: CASSFVASGSYEQYF; cdr3_nt: TGTGCCAGCAGCTTTGTGGCTAGCGGATCCTACGAGCAGTACTTC
d_call: -; j_call: TRBJ2-7; clone_size: few; v_call: TRBV28; cdr3_aa: CASISGNSYEQYF; cdr3_nt: TGTGCCAGCATATCAGGCAACTCCTACGAGCAGTACTTC
d_call: TRBD1; j_call: TRBJ2-5; clone_size: few; v_call: TRBV6-5; cdr3_aa: CAGLTRTGCNF; cdr3_nt: TGTGCCGGACTCACTAGGACAGGGTGTAACTTC
d_call: -; j_call: TRBJ2-3; clone_size: -; v_call: TRBV5-1; cdr3_aa: CASSLVERGTDTQYF; cdr3_nt: TGCGCCAGCAGCTTGGTGGAGCGGGGCACAGATACGCAGTATTTT
d_call: TRBD2; j_call: TRBJ2-1; clone_size: -; v_call: TRBV5-4; cdr3_aa: CASSLARLAGGPEQFF; cdr3_nt: TGTGCCAGCAGCTTGGCCCGACTAGCGGGGGGGCCGGAGCAGTTCTTC
d_call: -; j_call: TRBJ2-3; clone_size: -; v_call: TRBV2; cdr3_aa: CASSGIAGDDTQYF; cdr3_nt: TGTGCCAGCAGTGGGATCGCAGGGGACGATACGCAGTATTTT
d_call: TRBD1; j_call: TRBJ2-7; clone_size: -; v_call: TRBV11-2; cdr3_aa: CASSKWDRGISYEQYF; cdr3_nt: TGTGCCAGCAGCAAGTGGGACAGGGGGATCTCCTACGAGCAGTACTTC
d_call: -; j_call: TRBJ1-6; clone_size: -; v_call: TRBV10-3; cdr3_aa: CAIRVDSSYNSPLHF; cdr3_nt: TGTGCCATCAGAGTCGACAGCTCCTATAATTCACCCCTCCACTTT
d_call: -; j_call: TRBJ1-5; clone_size: once; v_call: TRBV5-4; cdr3_aa: CASSPGPGQPQHF; cdr3_nt: TGTGCCAGCAGCCCTGGCCCGGGTCAGCCCCAGCATTTT
d_call: -; j_call: TRBJ1-3; clone_size: -; v_call: TRBV2; cdr3_aa: CASSEQGFFGNTIYF; cdr3_nt: TGTGCCAGCAGTGAGCAGGGTTTTTTTGGAAACACCATATATTTT
d_call: TRBD2; j_call: TRBJ2-3; clone_size: few; v_call: TRBV5-1; cdr3_aa: CASDSGEGDTQYF; cdr3_nt: TGCGCCAGCGATAGCGGGGAGGGAGATACGCAGTATTTT
d_call: TRBD1; j_call: TRBJ1-2; clone_size: -; v_call: TRBV19; cdr3_aa: CASSTTRTGGYGYTF; cdr3_nt: TGTGCCAGTAGTACCACCAGAACAGGGGGCTATGGCTACACCTTC
d_call: TRBD1; j_call: TRBJ2-7; clone_size: -; v_call: TRBV6-5; cdr3_aa: CASSSPGQGAYEQYF; cdr3_nt: TGTGCCAGCAGTTCCCCGGGACAGGGGGCCTACGAGCAGTACTTC
d_call: TRBD2; j_call: TRBJ2-1; clone_size: -; v_call: TRBV30; cdr3_aa: CAWRRLARSYNEQFF; cdr3_nt: TGTGCCTGGAGGCGACTAGCGCGCTCCTACAATGAGCAGTTCTTC
d_call: -; j_call: TRBJ1-5; clone_size: -; v_call: TRBV6-1; cdr3_aa: CASSRQVSNQPQHF; cdr3_nt: TGTGCCAGCAGTAGACAGGTTAGCAATCAGCCCCAGCATTTT
d_call: -; j_call: TRBJ1-2; clone_size: -; v_call: TRBV15; cdr3_aa: CATSYSGNYGYTF; cdr3_nt: TGTGCCACCAGCTATTCAGGGAACTATGGCTACACCTTC
d_call: TRBD2; j_call: TRBJ2-1; clone_size: -; v_call: TRBV10-3; cdr3_aa: CAIGGTSGPYNEQFF; cdr3_nt: TGTGCCATCGGAGGGACTAGCGGCCCCTACAATGAGCAGTTCTTC
d_call: TRBD2; j_call: TRBJ2-7; clone_size: -; v_call: TRBV5-1; cdr3_aa: CASSFGSSGSGENEQYF; cdr3_nt: TGCGCCAGCAGCTTTGGTTCTAGCGGGAGTGGAGAGAACGAGCAGTACTTC
d_call: -; j_call: TRBJ1-5; clone_size: -; v_call: TRBV29-1; cdr3_aa: CSVVRGGAQHF; cdr3_nt: TGCAGCGTAGTGAGGGGCGGGGCCCAGCATTTT
d_call: TRBD1; j_call: TRBJ2-5; clone_size: -; v_call: TRBV5-1; cdr3_aa: CASSVGTGGQETQYF; cdr3_nt: TGCGCCAGCAGCGTCGGGACAGGGGGGCAAGAGACCCAGTACTTC
d_call: TRBD1; j_call: TRBJ2-4; clone_size: few; v_call: TRBV28; cdr3_aa: CASRAGTVVKNIQYF; cdr3_nt: TGTGCCAGCAGAGCCGGGACAGTCGTCAAAAACATTCAGTACTTC
d_call: -; j_call: TRBJ2-1; clone_size: -; v_call: TRBV28; cdr3_aa: CASSFSREGYNEQFF; cdr3_nt: TGTGCCAGCAGTTTCTCGCGGGAAGGATACAATGAGCAGTTCTTC